These T cell receptor beta chains were read from a single sample in a study of shared clonotypes between healthy human individuals. The repertoire was sequenced with immunoSEQ multiplex PCR; TCRdb's copy has only in-frame clones and lacks some. The sample lists 1 million to 1.3 million clones; approximately 80% were seen once. The sequenced material came from memory CD4+ T cells from PBMCs. These receptors originate from a man aged 18-30 years in good health. Some clones in this sample may be carry-over from other donors' samples. The CDR3 runs from the conserved cysteine through the conserved F or W. Each record gives: J gene, V gene, clone size, D gene, CDR3 protein, CDR3 DNA. D genes are given only for firm matches. Not every row has a clone size; where given, it reads once, few, many or a size class.

TRBJ2-7 | TRBV29-1 | NA | TRBD1 | CSVSTGGYEQYF | TGCAGCGTTTCGACAGGGGGCTACGAGCAGTACTTC
TRBJ1-5 | TRBV11-2 | NA | NA | CASSFFRDQPQHF | TGTGCCAGCAGCTTTTTTAGGGATCAGCCCCAGCATTTT
TRBJ2-7 | TRBV7-3 | once | TRBD2 | CASSLGLAGSEQYF | TGTGCCAGCAGCTTAGGGCTAGCGGGAAGCGAGCAGTACTTC
TRBJ1-2 | TRBV29-1 | many | TRBD1 | CSVEIMMTGRVRF | TGCAGCGTTGAAATAATGATGACAGGGAGGGTCCGCTTC
TRBJ2-7 | TRBV28 | once | NA | CASLGWQAGDEQYF | TGTGCCAGCCTTGGCTGGCAGGCCGGGGACGAGCAGTACTTC
TRBJ2-7 | TRBV23-1 | few | NA | CASSQSRFSYEQYF | TGCGCCAGCAGTCAATCACGGTTCTCCTACGAGCAGTACTTC
TRBJ2-1 | TRBV18 | once | NA | CASSQTGTVLDEQFF | TGTGCCAGCTCCCAGACAGGGACTGTATTGGATGAGCAGTTCTTC
TRBJ2-7 | TRBV2 | NA | TRBD1 | CASNPGTAGPFYEQYF | TGTGCCAGCAACCCCGGGACAGCAGGCCCTTTCTACGAGCAGTACTTC
TRBJ2-2 | TRBV28 | NA | NA | CASSSDTLANTGELFF | TGTGCCAGCAGTAGTGACACTCTCGCGAACACCGGGGAGCTGTTTTTT
TRBJ2-7 | TRBV4-2 | NA | TRBD2 | CASSQERGRAEQYF | TGTGCCAGCAGCCAAGAGCGCGGGAGGGCCGAGCAGTACTTC
TRBJ2-4 | TRBV5-1 | NA | NA | CASSLSGDRLAKNIQYF | TGCGCCAGCAGCTTGTCGGGGGACAGACTAGCCAAAAACATTCAGTACTTC
TRBJ1-1 | TRBV29-1 | NA | TRBD1 | CSVDSRDRGLDTEAFF | TGCAGCGTTGACTCTAGGGACAGGGGGCTGGATACTGAAGCTTTCTTT
TRBJ1-2 | TRBV11-2 | NA | TRBD1 | CASSLQPIGTGGQGYTF | TGTGCCAGCAGCTTGCAGCCAATTGGGACAGGGGGCCAAGGCTACACCTTC
TRBJ2-7 | TRBV27 | NA | TRBD1 | CASRRQGNYEQYF | TGTGCCAGCAGGAGACAGGGGAACTACGAGCAGTACTTC
TRBJ2-1 | TRBV28 | NA | TRBD2 | CASSAPGLATEQFF | TGTGCCAGCAGTGCCCCGGGACTAGCTACTGAGCAGTTCTTC
TRBJ2-1 | TRBV7-9 | many | NA | CASSPPPSGTRGAYNEQFF | TGTGCCAGCAGCCCCCCACCTAGCGGAACCCGGGGGGCTTACAATGAGCAGTTCTTC
TRBJ1-3 | TRBV9 | NA | NA | CASSVDWGSGNTIYF | TGTGCCAGCAGCGTAGACTGGGGTTCTGGAAACACCATATATTTT
TRBJ1-5 | TRBV6-5 | few | NA | CASSYERQQPQHF | TGTGCCAGCAGTTACGAAAGACAGCAGCCCCAGCATTTT
TRBJ2-7 | TRBV6-5 | once | NA | CASSYSREMTYEQYF | TGTGCCAGCAGTTACTCCCGGGAGATGACCTACGAGCAGTACTTC